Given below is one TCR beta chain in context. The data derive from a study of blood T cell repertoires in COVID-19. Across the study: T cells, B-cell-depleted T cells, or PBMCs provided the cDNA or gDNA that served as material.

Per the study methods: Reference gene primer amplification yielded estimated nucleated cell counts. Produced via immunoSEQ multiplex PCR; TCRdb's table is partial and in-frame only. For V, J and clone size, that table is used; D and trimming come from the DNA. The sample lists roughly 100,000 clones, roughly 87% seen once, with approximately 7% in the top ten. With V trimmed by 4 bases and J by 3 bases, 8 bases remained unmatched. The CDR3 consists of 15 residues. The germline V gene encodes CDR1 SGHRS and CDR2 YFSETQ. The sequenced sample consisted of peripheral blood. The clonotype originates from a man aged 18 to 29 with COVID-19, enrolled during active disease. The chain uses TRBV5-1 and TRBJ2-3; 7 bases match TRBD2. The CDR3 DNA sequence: TGCGCCAGCAGCACCGGACTAGAGGGAACAGATACGCAGTATTTT. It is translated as CASSTGLEGTDTQYF. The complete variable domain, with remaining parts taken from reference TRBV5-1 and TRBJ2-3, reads KAGVTQTPRYLIKTRGQQVTLSCSPISGHRSVSWYQQTPGQGLQFLFEYFSETQRNKGNFPGRFSGRQFSNSRSEMNVSTLELGDSALYLCASSTGLEGTDTQYFGPGTRLTVL.